The T cell receptor beta chain under discussion was sequenced for a study of control samples from healthy donors and cancer patients. The assay was immunoSEQ multiplex PCR, and TCRdb's table has in-frame clones only and misses some. The sample records some 45,000 clones, around 93% being singletons. The sample taken for sequencing was PBMCs. The TCR sequence derives from a woman in her thirties or forties with head and neck cancer.

The CDR3 bases are TGTGCCAGCAGCTTAGGCGGCAGGGTGGAAGAAAAACTGTTTTTT. Translating it yields CASSLGGRVEEKLFF. The chain recombines TRBV7-9 with TRBJ1-4; tentatively, D is TRBD1 (5 bases). This CDR3 has 15 amino acids. CDR1 is SEHNR, CDR2 FQNEAQ, per germline (reference sequence). The germline V and J ends were trimmed by 1 base and 8 bases, with 14 bases remaining between them.